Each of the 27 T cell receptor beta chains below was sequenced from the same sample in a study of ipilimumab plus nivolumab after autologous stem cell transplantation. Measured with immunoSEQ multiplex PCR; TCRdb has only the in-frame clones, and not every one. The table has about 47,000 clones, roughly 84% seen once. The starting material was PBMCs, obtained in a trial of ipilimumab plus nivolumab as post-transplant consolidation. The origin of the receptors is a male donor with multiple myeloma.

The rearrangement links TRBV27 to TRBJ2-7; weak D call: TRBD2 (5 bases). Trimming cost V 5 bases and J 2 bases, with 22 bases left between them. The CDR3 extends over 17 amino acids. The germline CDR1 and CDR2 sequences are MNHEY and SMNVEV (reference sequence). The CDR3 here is CASSPIRGSMEPYEQYF. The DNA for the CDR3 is TGTGCCAGCAGTCCCATTCGGGGTTCTATGGAACCCTACGAGCAGTACTTC.

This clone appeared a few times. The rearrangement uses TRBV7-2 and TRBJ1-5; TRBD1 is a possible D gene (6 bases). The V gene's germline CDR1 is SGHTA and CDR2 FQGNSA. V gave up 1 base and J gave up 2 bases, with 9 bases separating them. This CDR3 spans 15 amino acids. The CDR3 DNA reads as TGTGCCAGCAGCTTAGGGGGGCTAGGCAATCAGCCCCAGCATTTT. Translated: CASSLGGLGNQPQHF.

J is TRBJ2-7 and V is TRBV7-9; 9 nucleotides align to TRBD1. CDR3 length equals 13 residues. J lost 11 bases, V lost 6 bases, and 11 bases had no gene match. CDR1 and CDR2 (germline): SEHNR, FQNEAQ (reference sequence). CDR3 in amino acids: CASRPGQGLLKYF. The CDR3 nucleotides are TGTGCCAGCAGACCTGGACAGGGGCTCCTTAAGTACTTC.

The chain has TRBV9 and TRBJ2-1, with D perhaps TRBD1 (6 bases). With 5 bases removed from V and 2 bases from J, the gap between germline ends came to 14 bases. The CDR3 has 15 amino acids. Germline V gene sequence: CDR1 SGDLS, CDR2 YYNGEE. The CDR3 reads CASSREGVTYNEQFF. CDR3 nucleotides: TGTGCCAGCAGTCGCGAGGGGGTGACCTACAATGAGCAGTTCTTC.

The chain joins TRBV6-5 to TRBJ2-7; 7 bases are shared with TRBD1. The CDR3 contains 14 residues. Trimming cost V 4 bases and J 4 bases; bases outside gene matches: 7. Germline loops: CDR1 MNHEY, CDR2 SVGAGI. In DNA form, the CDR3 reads TGTGCCAGCAGTTCTCCGGGACAGACTTACGAGCAGTACTTC. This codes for CASSSPGQTYEQYF.

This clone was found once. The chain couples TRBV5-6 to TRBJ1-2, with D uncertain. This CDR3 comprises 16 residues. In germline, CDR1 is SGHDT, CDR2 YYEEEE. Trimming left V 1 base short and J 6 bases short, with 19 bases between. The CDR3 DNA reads TGTGCCAGCAGCTTGCGAACTGGTTACAGCGTCAATGGCTACACCTTC. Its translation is CASSLRTGYSVNGYTF.

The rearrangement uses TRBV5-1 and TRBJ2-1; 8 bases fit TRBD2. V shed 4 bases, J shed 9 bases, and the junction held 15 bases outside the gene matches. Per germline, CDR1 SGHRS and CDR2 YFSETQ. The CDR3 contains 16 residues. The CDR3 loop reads CASSRAGGTSGPEQFF. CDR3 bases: TGCGCCAGCAGCCGGGCGGGCGGGACTAGTGGTCCTGAGCAGTTCTTC.

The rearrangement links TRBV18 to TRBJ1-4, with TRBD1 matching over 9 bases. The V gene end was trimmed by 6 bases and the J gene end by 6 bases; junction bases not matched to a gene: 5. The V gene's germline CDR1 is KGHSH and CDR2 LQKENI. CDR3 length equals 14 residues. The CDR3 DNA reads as TGTGCCAGCTCGCCGGGACAGGGTGATGAAAAACTGTTTTTT. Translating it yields CASSPGQGDEKLFF.

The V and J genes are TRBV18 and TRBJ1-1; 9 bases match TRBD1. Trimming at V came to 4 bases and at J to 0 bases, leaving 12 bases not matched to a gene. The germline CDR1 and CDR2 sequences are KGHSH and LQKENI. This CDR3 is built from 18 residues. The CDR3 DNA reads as TGTGCCAGCTCACGGGACAGGGCTATGAACTGGATGAACACTGAAGCTTTCTTT. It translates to CASSRDRAMNWMNTEAFF.

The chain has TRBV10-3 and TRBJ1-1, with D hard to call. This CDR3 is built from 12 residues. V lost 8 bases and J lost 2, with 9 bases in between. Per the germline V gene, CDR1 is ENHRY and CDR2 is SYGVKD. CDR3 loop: CAIRGINTEAFF. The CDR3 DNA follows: TGTGCCATCCGGGGTATTAACACTGAAGCTTTCTTT.

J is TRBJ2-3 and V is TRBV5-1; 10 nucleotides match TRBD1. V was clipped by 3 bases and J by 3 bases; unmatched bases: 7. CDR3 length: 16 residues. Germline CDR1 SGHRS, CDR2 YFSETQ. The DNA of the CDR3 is TGCGCCAGCAGCTCCTTTGAGGGACAGGGGACAGATACGCAGTATTTT. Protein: CASSSFEGQGTDTQYF.

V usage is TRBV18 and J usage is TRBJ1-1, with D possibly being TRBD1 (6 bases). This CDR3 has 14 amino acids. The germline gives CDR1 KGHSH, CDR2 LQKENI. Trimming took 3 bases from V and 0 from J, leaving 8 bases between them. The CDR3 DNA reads TGTGCCAGCTCACCTACAGGGTTGAACACTGAAGCTTTCTTT. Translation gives CASSPTGLNTEAFF.

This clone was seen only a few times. The CDR3 DNA sequence: TGTGCCAGTAGTATAGATTACTCTGGGGCCAACGTCCTGACTTTC. As protein: CASSIDYSGANVLTF. The chain joins TRBV19 to TRBJ2-6; D is unresolved. CDR1 LNHDA and CDR2 SQIVND come from the germline V gene (reference sequence). The V end was cut by 0 bases, the J end by 0 bases, with 3 bases between. The CDR3 has 15 amino acids.

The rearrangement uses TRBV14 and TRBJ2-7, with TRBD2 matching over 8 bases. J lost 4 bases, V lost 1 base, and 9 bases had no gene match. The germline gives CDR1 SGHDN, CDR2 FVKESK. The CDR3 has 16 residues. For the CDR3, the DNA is TGTGCCAGCAGCCAAGGTCTAGCTAGCGGGTGGTACGAGCAGTACTTC. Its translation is CASSQGLASGWYEQYF.

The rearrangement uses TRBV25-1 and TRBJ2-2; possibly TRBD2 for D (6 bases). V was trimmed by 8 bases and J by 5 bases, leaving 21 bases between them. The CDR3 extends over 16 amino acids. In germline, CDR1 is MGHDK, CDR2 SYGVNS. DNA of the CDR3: TGTGCCAGCGAACCACGCGGGGCGGGGAGAACCGGGGAGCTGTTTTTT. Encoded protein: CASEPRGAGRTGELFF.

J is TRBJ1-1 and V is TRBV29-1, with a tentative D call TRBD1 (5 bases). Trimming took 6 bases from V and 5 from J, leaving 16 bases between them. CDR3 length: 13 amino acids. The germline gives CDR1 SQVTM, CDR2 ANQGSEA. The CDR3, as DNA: TGCAGCGTGGCCCGGGGGGAAGGGACTGAAGCTTTCTTT. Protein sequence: CSVARGEGTEAFF.

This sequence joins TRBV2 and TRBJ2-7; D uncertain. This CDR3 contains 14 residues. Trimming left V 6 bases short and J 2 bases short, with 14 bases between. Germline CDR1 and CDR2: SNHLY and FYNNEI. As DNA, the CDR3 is TGTGCCAGCAGGGAGTTCACAGACACCTACGAGCAGTACTTC. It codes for CASREFTDTYEQYF.

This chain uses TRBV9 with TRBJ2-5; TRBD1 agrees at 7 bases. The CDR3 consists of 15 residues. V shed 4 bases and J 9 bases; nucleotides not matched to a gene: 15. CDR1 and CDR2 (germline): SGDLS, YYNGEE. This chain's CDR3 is CASSPGTARSGAQYF. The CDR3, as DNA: TGTGCCAGCAGCCCCGGGACAGCTAGGTCTGGGGCCCAGTACTTC.

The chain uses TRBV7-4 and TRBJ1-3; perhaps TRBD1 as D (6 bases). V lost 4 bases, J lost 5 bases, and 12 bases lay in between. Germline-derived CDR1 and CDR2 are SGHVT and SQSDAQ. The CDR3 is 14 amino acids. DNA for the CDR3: TGTGCCAGCAGCTACCGGACAGCCAGAAACACCATATATTTT. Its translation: CASSYRTARNTIYF.

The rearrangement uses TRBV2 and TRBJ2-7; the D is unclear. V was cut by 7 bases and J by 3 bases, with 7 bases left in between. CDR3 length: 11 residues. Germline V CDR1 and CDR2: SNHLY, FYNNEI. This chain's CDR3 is CASTIGYEQYF. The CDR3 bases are TGTGCCAGCACGATCGGCTACGAGCAGTACTTC.

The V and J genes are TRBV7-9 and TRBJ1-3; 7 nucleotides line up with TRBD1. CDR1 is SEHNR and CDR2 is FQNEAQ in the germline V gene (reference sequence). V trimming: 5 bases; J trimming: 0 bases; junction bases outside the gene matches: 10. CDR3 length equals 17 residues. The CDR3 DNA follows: TGTGCCAGCAGCCCCCGACAGGGCGAAACCTCTGGAAACACCATATATTTT. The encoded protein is CASSPRQGETSGNTIYF.

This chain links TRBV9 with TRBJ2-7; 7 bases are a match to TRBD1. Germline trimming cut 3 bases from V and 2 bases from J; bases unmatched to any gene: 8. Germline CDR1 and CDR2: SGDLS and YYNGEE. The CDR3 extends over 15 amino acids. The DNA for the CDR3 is TGTGCCAGCAGCGGACACCGGGACAGCACCTACGAGCAGTACTTC. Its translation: CASSGHRDSTYEQYF.

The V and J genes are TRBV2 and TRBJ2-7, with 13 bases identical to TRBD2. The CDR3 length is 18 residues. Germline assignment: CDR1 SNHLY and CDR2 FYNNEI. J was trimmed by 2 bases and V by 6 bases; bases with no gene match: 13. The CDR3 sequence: CASRAGTSGEGGPYEQYF. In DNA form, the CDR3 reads TGTGCCAGCAGGGCCGGGACTAGCGGGGAAGGGGGACCCTACGAGCAGTACTTC.

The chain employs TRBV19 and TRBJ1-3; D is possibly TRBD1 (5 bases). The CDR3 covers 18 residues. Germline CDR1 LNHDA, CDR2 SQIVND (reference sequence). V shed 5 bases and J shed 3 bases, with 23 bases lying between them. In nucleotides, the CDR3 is TGTGCCAGTAGTGGAGGGGCCAGGGAGAAACTTTTTGGAAACACCATATATTTT. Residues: CASSGGAREKLFGNTIYF. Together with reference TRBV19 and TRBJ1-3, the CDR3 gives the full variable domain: DGGITQSPKYLFRKEGQNVTLSCEQNLNHDAMYWYRQDPGQGLRLIYYSQIVNDFQKGDIAEGYSVSREKKESFPLTVTSAQKNPTAFYLCASSGGAREKLFGNTIYFGEGSWLTVV.

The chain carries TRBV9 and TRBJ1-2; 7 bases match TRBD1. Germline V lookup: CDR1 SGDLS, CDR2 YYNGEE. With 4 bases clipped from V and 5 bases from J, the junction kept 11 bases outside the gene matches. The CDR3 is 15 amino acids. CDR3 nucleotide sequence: TGTGCCAGCAGCCCCCCCAAGACAGGGCGATATGGCTACACCTTC. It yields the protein CASSPPKTGRYGYTF.

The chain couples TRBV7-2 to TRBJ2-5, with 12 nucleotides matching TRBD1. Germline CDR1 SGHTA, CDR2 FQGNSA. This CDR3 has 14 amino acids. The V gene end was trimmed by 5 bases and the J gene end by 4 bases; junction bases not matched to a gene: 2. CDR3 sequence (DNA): TGTGCCAGCAGCCGGGACAGGGGGCGAGAGACCCAGTACTTC. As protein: CASSRDRGRETQYF.

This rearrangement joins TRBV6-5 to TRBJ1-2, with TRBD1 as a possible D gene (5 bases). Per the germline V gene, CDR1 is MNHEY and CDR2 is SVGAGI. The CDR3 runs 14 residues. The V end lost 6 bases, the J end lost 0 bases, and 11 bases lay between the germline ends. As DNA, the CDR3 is TGTGCCAGCAGCGCAGGGCCACCTAACTATGGCTACACCTTC. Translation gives CASSAGPPNYGYTF.